The T cell receptor beta chain described here comes from a study of regulatory T cells in long-lasting Graves disease. For the study at large: Graves' patients, diagnosed recently, had received antithyroid drugs under 3 months. Study-wide findings and caveats: It was possible that the small sample size reduced accuracy. Among the persistent patients, 2,741 public clonotypes were shared, more than the approximately 1,000 shared among new patients.

The time point denotes: newly diagnosed GD, antithyroid drugs for less than 3 months. The authors made the TCR library using RNA they extracted from PBMCs. Patients were from an endocrinology department in Xi'an, China. This clonotype was found many times. Antigen unknown. The TCR beta library used iRepertoire HTBI primers with Arm-PCR amplification of CDR3. One entry per CDR3 protein, called by TCRdb with MiXCR from the multiplex PCR reads. The table has more than 300,000 distinct CDR3 sequences, roughly 15% seen once. CDR3 length: 15 amino acids. Looked up from germline, CDR1 is KGHSH and CDR2 is LQKENI. The V gene end was trimmed by 3 bases and the J gene end by 4 bases; junction bases not matched to a gene: 7.

The gene calls are TRBV18 and TRBJ2-5; 8 bases are shared with TRBD1. Here the sequenced sample was peripheral blood mononuclear cells (PBMCs), taken at new diagnosis, from a patient treated with antithyroid drugs. The TCR originated in a female donor with Graves disease. For the CDR3, the DNA is TGTGCCAGCTCACCGACCACAACAGGGGGAGAGACCCAGTACTTC. Its protein product is CASSPTTTGGETQYF.